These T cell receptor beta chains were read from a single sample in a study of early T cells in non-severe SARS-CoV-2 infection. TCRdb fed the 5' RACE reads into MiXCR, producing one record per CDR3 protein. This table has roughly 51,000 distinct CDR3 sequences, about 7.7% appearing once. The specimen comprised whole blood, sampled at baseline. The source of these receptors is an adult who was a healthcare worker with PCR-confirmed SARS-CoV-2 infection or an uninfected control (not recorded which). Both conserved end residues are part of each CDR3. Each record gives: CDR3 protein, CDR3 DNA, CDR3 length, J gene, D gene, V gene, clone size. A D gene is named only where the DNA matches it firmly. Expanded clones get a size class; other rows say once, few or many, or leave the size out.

CDR3: CASSFPGQGKNQPQHF
DNA: TGTGCCAGTAGCTTCCCGGGACAGGGTAAAAATCAGCCCCAGCATTTT
length: 16
J: TRBJ1-5
D: TRBD1
V: TRBV19
size: few

CDR3: CSPPERECEQFF
DNA: TGCAGCCCCCCCGAGCGGGAGTGTGAGCAGTTCTTC
length: 12
J: TRBJ2-1
D: TRBD2
V: TRBV29-1
size: few

CDR3: CASSPGGPSGTYEQYF
DNA: TGTGCCAGCTCACCAGGTGGTCCTAGCGGGACATACGAGCAGTACTTC
length: 16
J: TRBJ2-7
D: TRBD2
V: TRBV18
size: few

CDR3: CASSQLLGTSAYEQYF
DNA: TGTGCCAGCAGCCAACTTTTGGGGACTAGCGCCTACGAGCAGTACTTC
length: 16
J: TRBJ2-7
D: TRBD2
V: TRBV4-2
size: many

CDR3: CASRLGGGGNEQFF
DNA: TGTGCCAGCCGCTTAGGGGGAGGGGGCAATGAGCAGTTCTTC
length: 14
J: TRBJ2-1
D: .
V: TRBV7-9
size: .

CDR3: CASSTRTGVAGELFF
DNA: TGTGCCAGTAGCACCCGGACAGGGGTGGCCGGGGAGCTGTTTTTT
length: 15
J: TRBJ2-2
D: TRBD1
V: TRBV19
size: .

CDR3: CSPGTGDYGYTF
DNA: TGCAGTCCCGGGACAGGGGACTATGGCTACACCTTC
length: 12
J: TRBJ1-2
D: TRBD1
V: TRBV20-1
size: .

CDR3: CASSATSGINNEQFF
DNA: TGTGCCAGCAGCGCAACTAGCGGGATTAACAATGAGCAGTTCTTC
length: 15
J: TRBJ2-1
D: TRBD2
V: TRBV9
size: .

CDR3: CASSQDTGGYSNQPQHF
DNA: TGCGCCAGCAGCCAAGATACAGGAGGGTATAGCAATCAGCCCCAGCATTTT
length: 17
J: TRBJ1-5
D: .
V: TRBV4-1
size: many

CDR3: CAIRRSVLAPTDTQYF
DNA: TGTGCCATCAGGCGCTCGGTGCTAGCGCCCACAGATACGCAGTATTTT
length: 16
J: TRBJ2-3
D: .
V: TRBV10-3
size: many

CDR3: CASSLPGVNYGYTF
DNA: TGTGCCAGCAGCTTGCCAGGAGTCAACTATGGCTACACCTTC
length: 14
J: TRBJ1-2
D: .
V: TRBV5-8
size: many

CDR3: CASSPTAGEQYF
DNA: TGTGCCAGCAGCCCCACAGCGGGAGAGCAGTACTTC
length: 12
J: TRBJ2-7
D: TRBD2
V: TRBV7-6
size: .

CDR3: CASSGQGNSPLHF
DNA: TGTGCCAGCAGTGGTCAGGGTAATTCACCCCTCCACTTT
length: 13
J: TRBJ1-6
D: .
V: TRBV25-1
size: many

CDR3: CASSLRGLAYNEQFF
DNA: TGTGCCAGCAGTCTCAGGGGGCTTGCTTACAATGAGCAGTTCTTC
length: 15
J: TRBJ2-1
D: TRBD1
V: TRBV27
size: many

CDR3: CASSAWNEVNIQYF
DNA: TGTGCCAGCAGCGCCTGGAACGAGGTGAACATTCAGTACTTC
length: 14
J: TRBJ2-4
D: .
V: TRBV11-2
size: .

CDR3: CSARDQSFEQFF
DNA: TGCAGTGCTAGAGATCAGTCGTTTGAGCAGTTCTTC
length: 12
J: TRBJ2-1
D: .
V: TRBV20-1
size: many

CDR3: CATSLQGNNEQFF
DNA: TGTGCCACCAGCTTACAGGGGAACAATGAGCAGTTCTTC
length: 13
J: TRBJ2-1
D: TRBD1
V: TRBV24-1
size: many

CDR3: CASSQGTSYEQYF
DNA: TGTGCCAGCAGCCAAGGGACTAGCTACGAGCAGTACTTC
length: 13
J: TRBJ2-7
D: TRBD2
V: TRBV3-1
size: many

CDR3: CASSGVDAGNTEAFF
DNA: TGCGCCAGCAGTGGGGTTGATGCGGGGAACACTGAAGCTTTCTTT
length: 15
J: TRBJ1-1
D: .
V: TRBV10-2
size: many

CDR3: CASSLMAGYNEQFF
DNA: TGTGCCAGCAGCTTAATGGCTGGCTACAATGAGCAGTTCTTC
length: 14
J: TRBJ2-1
D: .
V: TRBV7-3
size: many

CDR3: CAWSAGGGEQFF
DNA: TGTGCCTGGAGTGCGGGAGGGGGTGAGCAGTTCTTC
length: 12
J: TRBJ2-1
D: TRBD2
V: TRBV30
size: few

CDR3: CASSHSQGSSGANVLTF
DNA: TGTGCCAGTAGCCACTCTCAGGGAAGCTCTGGGGCCAACGTCCTGACTTTC
length: 17
J: TRBJ2-6
D: .
V: TRBV19
size: many

CDR3: CASSLIDSNNQPQHF
DNA: TGTGCCAGTAGTCTTATAGACAGTAACAATCAGCCCCAGCATTTT
length: 15
J: TRBJ1-5
D: .
V: TRBV19
size: many

CDR3: CAISETSGNTYNEQFF
DNA: TGTGCCATCAGTGAAACTAGCGGGAACACTTACAATGAGCAGTTCTTC
length: 16
J: TRBJ2-1
D: TRBD2
V: TRBV10-3
size: many

CDR3: CASSQPLAGQAKNIQYF
DNA: TGCGCCAGCAGCCAGCCCCTAGCGGGACAGGCCAAAAACATTCAGTACTTC
length: 17
J: TRBJ2-4
D: TRBD2
V: TRBV4-1
size: .

CDR3: CSVGTGGDQPQHF
DNA: TGCAGCGTTGGGACAGGGGGCGATCAGCCCCAGCATTTT
length: 13
J: TRBJ1-5
D: TRBD1
V: TRBV29-1
size: few

CDR3: CASSVNWGSTGELFF
DNA: TGTGCCAGCAGCGTAAACTGGGGAAGCACCGGGGAGCTGTTTTTT
length: 15
J: TRBJ2-2
D: .
V: TRBV9
size: .